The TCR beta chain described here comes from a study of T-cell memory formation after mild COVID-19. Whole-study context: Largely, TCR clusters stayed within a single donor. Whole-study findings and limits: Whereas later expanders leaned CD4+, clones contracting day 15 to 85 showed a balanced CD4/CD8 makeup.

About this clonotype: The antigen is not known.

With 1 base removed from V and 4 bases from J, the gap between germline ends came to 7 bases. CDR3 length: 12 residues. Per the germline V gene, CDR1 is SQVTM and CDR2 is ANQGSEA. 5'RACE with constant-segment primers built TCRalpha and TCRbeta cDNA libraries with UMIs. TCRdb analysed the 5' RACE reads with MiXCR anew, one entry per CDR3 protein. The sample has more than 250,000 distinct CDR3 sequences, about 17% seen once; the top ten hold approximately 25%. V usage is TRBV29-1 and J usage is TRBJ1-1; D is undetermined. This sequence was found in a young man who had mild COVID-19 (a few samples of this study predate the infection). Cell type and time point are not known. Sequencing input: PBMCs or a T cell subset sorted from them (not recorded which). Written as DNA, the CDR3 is TGCAGCGTTGAAGGCGGGATCACTGAAGCTTTCTTT. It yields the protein CSVEGGITEAFF.